This TCR beta chain was identified during a study of shared clonotypes between healthy human individuals. Germline V gene lookup returns CDR1 SGHVS and CDR2 FQNEAQ. V gave up 5 bases and J gave up 5 bases; unmatched junction bases: 4. The CDR3 totals 13 residues. TCRdb keeps only in-frame clones here, not all; method: immunoSEQ multiplex PCR. The sample has some 900,000 clones, 76% seen once. Within Nashville, Tennessee resided all donors, each a Caucasian adult. The origin of this receptor is a man aged 18-30 years in good health. The sequenced sample consisted of memory CD4+ T cells sorted from blood. Specified subset: CD45RA-negative fraction. The rearrangement uses TRBV7-8 and TRBJ1-2; 8 bases line up with TRBD1. CDR3 bases: TGTGCCAGCAGCCGGGGACAGGATTATGGCTACACCTTC. As protein: CASSRGQDYGYTF.